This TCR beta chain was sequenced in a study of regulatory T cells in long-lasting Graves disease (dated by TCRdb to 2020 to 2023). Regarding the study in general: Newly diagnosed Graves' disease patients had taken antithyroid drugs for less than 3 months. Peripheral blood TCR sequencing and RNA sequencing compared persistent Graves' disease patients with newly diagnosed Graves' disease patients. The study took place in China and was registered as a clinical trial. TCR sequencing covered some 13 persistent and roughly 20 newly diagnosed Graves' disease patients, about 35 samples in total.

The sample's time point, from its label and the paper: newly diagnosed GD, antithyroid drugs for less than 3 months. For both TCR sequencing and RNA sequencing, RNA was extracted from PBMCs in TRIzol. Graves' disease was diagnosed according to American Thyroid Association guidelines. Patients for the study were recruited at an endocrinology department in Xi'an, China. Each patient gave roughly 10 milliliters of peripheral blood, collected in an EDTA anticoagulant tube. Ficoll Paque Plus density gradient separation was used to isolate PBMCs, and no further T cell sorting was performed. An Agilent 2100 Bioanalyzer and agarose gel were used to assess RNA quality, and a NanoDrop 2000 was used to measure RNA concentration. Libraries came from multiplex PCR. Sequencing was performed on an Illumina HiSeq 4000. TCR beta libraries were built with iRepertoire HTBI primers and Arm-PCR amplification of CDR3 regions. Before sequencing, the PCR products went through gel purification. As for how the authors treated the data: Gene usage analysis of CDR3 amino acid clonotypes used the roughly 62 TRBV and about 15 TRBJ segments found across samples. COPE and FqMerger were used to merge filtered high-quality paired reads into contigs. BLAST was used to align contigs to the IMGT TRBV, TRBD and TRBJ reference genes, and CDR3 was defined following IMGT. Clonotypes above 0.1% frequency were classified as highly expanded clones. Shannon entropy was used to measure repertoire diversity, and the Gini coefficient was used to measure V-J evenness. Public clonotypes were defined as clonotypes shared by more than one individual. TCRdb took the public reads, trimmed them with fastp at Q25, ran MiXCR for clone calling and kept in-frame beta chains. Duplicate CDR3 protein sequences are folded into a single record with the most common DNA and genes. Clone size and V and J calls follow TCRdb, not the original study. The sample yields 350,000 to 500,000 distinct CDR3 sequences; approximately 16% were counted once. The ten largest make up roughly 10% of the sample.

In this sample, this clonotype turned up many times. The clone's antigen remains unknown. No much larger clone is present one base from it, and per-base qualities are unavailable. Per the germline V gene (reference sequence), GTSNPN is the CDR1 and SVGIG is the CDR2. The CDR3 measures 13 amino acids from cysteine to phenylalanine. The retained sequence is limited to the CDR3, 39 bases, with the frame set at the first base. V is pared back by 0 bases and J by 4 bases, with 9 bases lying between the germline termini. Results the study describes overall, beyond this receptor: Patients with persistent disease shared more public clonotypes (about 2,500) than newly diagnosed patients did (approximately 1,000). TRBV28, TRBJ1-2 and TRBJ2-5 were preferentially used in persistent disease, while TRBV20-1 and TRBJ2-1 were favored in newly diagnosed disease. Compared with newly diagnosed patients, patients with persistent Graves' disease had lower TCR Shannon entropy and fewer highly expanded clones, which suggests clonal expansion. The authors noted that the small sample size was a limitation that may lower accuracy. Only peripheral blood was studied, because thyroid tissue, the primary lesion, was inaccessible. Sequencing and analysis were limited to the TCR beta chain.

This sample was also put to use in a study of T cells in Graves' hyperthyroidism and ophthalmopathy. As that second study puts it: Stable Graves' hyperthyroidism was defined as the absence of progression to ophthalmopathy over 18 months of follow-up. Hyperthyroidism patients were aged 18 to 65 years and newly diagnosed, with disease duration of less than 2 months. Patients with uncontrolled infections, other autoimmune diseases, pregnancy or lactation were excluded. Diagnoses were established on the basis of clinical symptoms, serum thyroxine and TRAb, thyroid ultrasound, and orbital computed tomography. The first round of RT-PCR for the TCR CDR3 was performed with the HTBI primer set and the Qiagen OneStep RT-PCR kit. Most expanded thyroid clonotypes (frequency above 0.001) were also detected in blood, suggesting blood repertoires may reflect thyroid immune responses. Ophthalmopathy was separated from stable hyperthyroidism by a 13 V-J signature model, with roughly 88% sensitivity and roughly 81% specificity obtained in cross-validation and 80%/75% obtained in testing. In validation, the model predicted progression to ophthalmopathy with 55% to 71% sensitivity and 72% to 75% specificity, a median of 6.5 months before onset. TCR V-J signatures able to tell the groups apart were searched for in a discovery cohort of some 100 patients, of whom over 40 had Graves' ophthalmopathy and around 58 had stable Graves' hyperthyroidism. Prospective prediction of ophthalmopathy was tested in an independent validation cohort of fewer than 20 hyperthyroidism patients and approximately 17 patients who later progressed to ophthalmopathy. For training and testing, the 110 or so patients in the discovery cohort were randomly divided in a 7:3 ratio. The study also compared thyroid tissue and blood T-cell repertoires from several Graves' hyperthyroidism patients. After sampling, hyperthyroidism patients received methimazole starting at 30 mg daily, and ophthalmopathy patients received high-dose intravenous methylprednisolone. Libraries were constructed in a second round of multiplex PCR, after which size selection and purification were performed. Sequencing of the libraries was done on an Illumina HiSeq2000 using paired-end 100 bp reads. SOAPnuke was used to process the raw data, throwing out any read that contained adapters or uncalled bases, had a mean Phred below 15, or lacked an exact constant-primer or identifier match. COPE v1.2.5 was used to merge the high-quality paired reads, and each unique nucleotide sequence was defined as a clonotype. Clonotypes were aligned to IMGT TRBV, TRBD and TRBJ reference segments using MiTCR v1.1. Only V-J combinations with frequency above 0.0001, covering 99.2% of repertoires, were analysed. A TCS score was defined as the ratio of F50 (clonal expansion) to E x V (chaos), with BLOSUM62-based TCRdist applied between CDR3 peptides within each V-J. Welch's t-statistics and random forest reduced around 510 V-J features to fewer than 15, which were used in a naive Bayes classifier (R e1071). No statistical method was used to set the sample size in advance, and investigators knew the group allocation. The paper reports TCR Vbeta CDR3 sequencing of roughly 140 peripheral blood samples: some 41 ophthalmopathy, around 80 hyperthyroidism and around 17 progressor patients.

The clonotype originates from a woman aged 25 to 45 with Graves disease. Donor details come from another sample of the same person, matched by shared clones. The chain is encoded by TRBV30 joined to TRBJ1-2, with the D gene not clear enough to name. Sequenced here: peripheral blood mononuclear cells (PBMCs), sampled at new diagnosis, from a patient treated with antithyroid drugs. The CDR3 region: CAWSVQGSYGYTF. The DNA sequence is TGTGCCTGGAGTGTACAAGGCAGCTATGGCTACACCTTC.